This TCR beta chain was obtained from a study of T cells expressing NK-cell markers. TCRdb reanalyzed the 5' RACE reads, giving one entry per CDR3 protein sequence and no DNA. The sample table includes roughly 350,000 distinct CDR3 sequences. The sample was blood T cells: a sorted CD56 or NKG2C T cell subset, CD4+ or CD8+ T cells, or bulk PBMC T cells (not recorded which). The clonotype was recovered from a man aged 18-69 years in good health.

Here the CDR3 reads CASTPRLASFNEQFF. The chain uses TRBV7-2 and TRBJ2-1; as DNA is missing, the TRBD1 call by TCRdb cannot be tested. Germline CDR1 is SGHTA and CDR2 is FQGNSA. CDR3 length: 15 residues.